This is a list of T cell receptor beta chains from one sample in a study of OX40 agonist ivuxolimab in advanced cancers. Clones were read by immunoSEQ multiplex PCR, and TCRdb kept only the in-frame ones, dropping some. Here the sample spans more than 60,000 clones, around 83% being singletons. The input for sequencing was CD4+ or CD8+ T cells sorted from blood, taken in a trial of the OX40 agonist ivuxolimab. These receptor sequences come from an adult with an advanced solid tumor such as melanoma, head and neck, liver or kidney cancer. Both conserved end residues are part of each CDR3. Each record gives: J gene, D gene, V gene, clone size, CDR3 protein, CDR3 DNA. D genes are given only for firm matches. Clone size is not always given. Where it is, it says once, few, many or a class for expanded clones.

>TRBJ1-6|.|TRBV6-6|.
CASRVSGGWSSPLHF
TGTGCCAGCAGGGTGTCGGGTGGTTGGTCCTCACCCCTCCACTTT
>TRBJ2-3|.|TRBV29-1|.
CSVALGETDTQYF
TGCAGCGTAGCCCTAGGGGAGACAGATACGCAGTATTTT
>TRBJ2-3|.|TRBV2|.
CASKGAETSATDTQYF
TGTGCCAGCAAGGGGGCGGAGACTAGTGCCACAGATACGCAGTATTTT
>TRBJ2-7|.|TRBV18|.
CASSPRGRPGGTYEQYF
TGTGCCAGCTCACCGAGGGGGCGCCCGGGGGGGACCTACGAGCAGTACTTC
>TRBJ2-7|.|TRBV10-3|.
CAIASDGHSYEQYF
TGTGCCATAGCCTCGGACGGACACTCCTACGAGCAGTACTTC
>TRBJ1-2|TRBD1|TRBV11-1|.
CASSPSLDRGYGYTF
TGTGCCAGCAGCCCCTCCTTGGACAGGGGTTATGGCTACACCTTC
>TRBJ2-3|.|TRBV7-6|.
CASSLAPSVRSTDTQYF
TGTGCCAGCAGCTTAGCCCCTAGCGTGAGGAGCACAGATACGCAGTATTTT
>TRBJ2-7|TRBD1|TRBV27|.
CASSPGTGGAVQYF
TGTGCCAGCAGTCCCGGGACAGGGGGCGCGGTGCAGTACTTC
>TRBJ2-1|TRBD2|TRBV6-5|.
CASSYWTSGGFNEQFF
TGTGCCAGCAGTTACTGGACTAGCGGGGGGTTTAATGAGCAGTTCTTC
>TRBJ2-5|TRBD1|TRBV18|.
CASSPGQGPQETQYF
TGTGCCAGCTCACCGGGACAGGGGCCTCAAGAGACCCAGTACTTC
>TRBJ2-2|.|TRBV7-7|.
CASSVGNTGELFF
TGTGCCAGCAGCGTAGGGAACACCGGGGAGCTGTTTTTT
>TRBJ2-1|.|TRBV5-5|.
CASRTGASSYNEQFF
TGTGCCAGCAGGACAGGTGCAAGCTCCTACAATGAGCAGTTCTTC
>TRBJ1-2|TRBD1|TRBV10-3|.
CASDPGQGRIYYGYTF
TGTGCCAGCGATCCTGGACAGGGAAGAATCTACTATGGCTACACCTTC
>TRBJ1-3|TRBD1|TRBV5-1|.
CASSLEGAAGNTIYF
TGCGCCAGCAGCCTGGAGGGGGCGGCCGGAAACACCATATATTTT
>TRBJ2-7|.|TRBV21-1|few
CASIPITLGEQYF
TGTGCCAGCATTCCGATAACCTTAGGCGAGCAGTACTTC
>TRBJ2-2|.|TRBV30|.
CAWKGLETGELFF
TGTGCCTGGAAGGGACTGGAGACCGGGGAGCTGTTTTTT
>TRBJ2-1|.|TRBV28|.
CASSLGGEEQFF
TGTGCCAGCAGTTTAGGTGGCGAGGAGCAGTTCTTC
>TRBJ1-1|.|TRBV20-1|.
CSASGGSGAFF
TGCAGTGCTAGCGGGGGCTCGGGAGCTTTCTTT
>TRBJ1-2|TRBD1|TRBV4-1|.
CASSPPSGGGNYGYTF
TGCGCCAGCAGCCCACCCTCAGGGGGCGGTAACTATGGCTACACCTTC
>TRBJ1-1|.|TRBV9|once
CASIEEDSPGSEAFF
TGTGCCAGCATCGAAGAGGACAGTCCGGGCTCTGAAGCTTTCTTT
>TRBJ2-1|.|TRBV7-2|.
CASSHDPALAYNEQFF
TGTGCCAGCAGCCACGACCCCGCACTAGCCTACAATGAGCAGTTCTTC
>TRBJ1-6|TRBD1|TRBV6-5|once
CASSSAGGRTPLHF
TGTGCCAGCAGCTCCGCAGGGGGCAGGACACCCCTCCACTTT
>TRBJ2-1|.|TRBV19|.
CASSISLDSYNEQFF
TGTGCCAGTAGTATAAGTCTGGATTCCTACAATGAGCAGTTCTTC
>TRBJ1-4|TRBD1|TRBV2|.
CASTTTGWQEKLFF
TGTGCCAGCACGACGACAGGGTGGCAAGAAAAACTGTTTTTT
>TRBJ1-5|TRBD1|TRBV9|.
CASSDRDRDQPQHF
TGTGCCAGCAGCGACCGGGACAGGGATCAGCCCCAGCATTTT
>TRBJ1-2|.|TRBV4-1|.
CASSQEPGAGYTF
TGCGCCAGCAGCCAAGAACCAGGGGCTGGCTACACCTTC
>TRBJ1-1|.|TRBV12-5|once
CASGFAGGTEAFF
TGTGCTAGTGGTTTTGCTGGGGGCACTGAAGCTTTCTTT
>TRBJ2-2|.|TRBV6-1|.
CASSIANTGELFF
TGTGCCAGCAGTATTGCGAACACCGGGGAGCTGTTTTTT
>TRBJ1-2|.|TRBV6-5|.
CASSYSISGTYGYTF
TGTGCCAGCAGTTACTCGATTTCAGGGACCTATGGCTACACCTTC
>TRBJ1-2|TRBD1|TRBV6-5|.
CASSYTGEYGYTF
TGTGCCAGCAGTTACACAGGGGAGTATGGCTACACCTTC